The entry that follows covers one T cell receptor (beta chain) sequence. Its antigen is currently unknown. Donors had no recently reported acute infections or vaccinations and were HIV-negative. The sample originates from a study of shared clonotypes between healthy human individuals. In the study overall: CD4 naive cells filled three plates per donor, CD4 memory three, CD8 naive two and CD8 memory one.

Roughly 210 ng DNA, tens of thousands of T cell genomes, went into each sorted-subset replicate PCR. Sequenced by immunoSEQ multiplex PCR; TCRdb stores in-frame clones only, minus some. The top ten hold approximately 0.45% of the sample, which has some 1.5 million clones, nearly 99% seen once. Study results and caveats: Relative to their counterparts shared across all four donors, non-shared clonotypes exhibited diminished generation probabilities.

The germline V gene has CDR1 SNHLY and CDR2 FYNNEI. V shed 6 bases and J 5 bases; nucleotides not matched to a gene: 6. There are 15 residues in the CDR3. Sequenced material: naive CD4+ T cells sorted from blood. As to subset: CD45RA+ positively selected. V usage is TRBV2 and J usage is TRBJ2-1; 11 bases are a match to TRBD2. The receptor was derived from a man in his thirties or forties in good health. CDR3 bases: TGTGCCAGCAGGTCACTAGCGGGAGCCAACAATGAGCAGTTCTTC. Its translation: CASRSLAGANNEQFF.